The 7 T cell receptor beta chains below all came from one sample that was sequenced in a study of immune cell composition in non-small cell lung cancer. Normal lung sampling was at least 3 cm from the tumour, as distant as possible. TCRdb keeps only in-frame clones here, not all; method: immunoSEQ multiplex PCR. The sample lists around 6,600 clones, 82% occurring once. Sequencing was carried out using non-adjacent lung tissue. Every receptor here comes from a human donor with non-small cell lung cancer.

This clone is labeled as large (0.1 to 1%). The chain employs TRBV18 and TRBJ2-2; TRBD1 matches 7 bases. J was trimmed by 1 base and V by 2 bases; bases with no gene match: 4. The CDR3 contains 16 residues. Germline CDR1 and CDR2: KGHSH and LQKENI. This CDR3 is CASSPFRQGNTGELFF. In DNA, the CDR3 is TGTGCCAGCTCACCATTCAGACAGGGGAACACCGGGGAGCTGTTTTTT.

V usage is TRBV19 and J usage is TRBJ2-1; 15 bases map to TRBD2. Germline V lookup: CDR1 LNHDA, CDR2 SQIVND (reference sequence). With V trimmed by 6 bases and J by 8 bases, 5 bases remained unmatched. CDR3 size: 15 residues. The chain's CDR3 is CASSGLAGGPDEQFF. The DNA of the CDR3 is TGTGCCAGTAGCGGACTAGCGGGAGGGCCCGATGAGCAGTTCTTC.

This clone was seen a handful of times. The genes are TRBV28 and TRBJ1-5; the match to TRBD1 covers 7 bases. The CDR3 runs to 14 residues. V was pared by 3 bases and J by 6 bases, with 5 bases of the junction left unmatched. Germline V gene sequence: CDR1 MDHEN, CDR2 SYDVKM. The CDR3 nucleotides are TGTGCCAGCAGTTTCACAGGGGACTTTCAGCCCCAGCATTTT. Residues: CASSFTGDFQPQHF.

In nucleotides, the CDR3 is TGTGTCAGAAGCTTAGCAAGGGACAGGGGGCTTCCCAATCAGCCCCAGCATTTT. This sequence encodes CVRSLARDRGLPNQPQHF. The chain combines TRBV7-5 with TRBJ1-5; the table's D call, TRBD1, has no DNA check behind it. TRBV7-5 is reported as a pseudogene. This CDR3 has 18 residues.

This rearrangement joins TRBV6-6 to TRBJ2-7; perhaps TRBD2 as D (5 bases). This CDR3 comprises 12 residues. Germline assignment: CDR1 MNHNY and CDR2 SVGAGI (reference sequence). V lost 2 bases and J 5 bases, leaving 7 bases between the germline ends. CDR3 nucleotides: TGTGCCAGCAGTTACACGGAGGACGAGCAGTACTTC. Protein: CASSYTEDEQYF.

The chain has TRBV7-8 and TRBJ1-1; D perhaps matches TRBD1 (6 bases). This CDR3 has 13 amino acids. Germline V gene sequence: CDR1 SGHVS, CDR2 FQNEAQ. V was trimmed by 4 bases and J by 5 bases, leaving 11 bases between them. In nucleotides, the CDR3 is TGTGCCAGCAGCTGGGGGCGAGAGACTGAAGCTTTCTTT. Translating it yields CASSWGRETEAFF.

This clone was detected a few times. This CDR3 reads CASDRGGRVITEAFF. CDR3 in DNA: TGTGCCAGTGATCGCGGGGGGCGGGTTATCACTGAAGCTTTCTTT. The chain uses TRBV19 and TRBJ1-1, with a possible D match to TRBD1 (6 bases). Trimming removed 8 bases from V and 4 bases from J, with 20 bases in between. This CDR3 is 15 amino acids long. Looked up from germline, CDR1 is LNHDA and CDR2 is SQIVND (reference sequence).